The present T cell receptor beta chain was sequenced within a study of CXCR3-negative and CXCR3-positive naive CD8 T cells (dated by TCRdb to 2018 to 2020). A note on the overall study: Around 140 million TRB reads were obtained in total, roughly 1.5 +/- 0.3 million reads per library. Naive subsets from about 5 donors and memory cells from 3 donors were included in the TRBV-TRBJ cluster analysis. Diversity and physicochemical repertoire analyses were performed on around ten donors pooled from two independent experiments. Study-wide findings and limitations: TRB CDR3s from CXCR3-positive naive cells showed higher hydrophobicity (lower Kidera factor 4), lower energy, and higher strength and volume indices than CXCR3-negative naive cells. Repertoire diversity was comparably high in both naive subsets but much lower in memory CD8+ T cells. Because CXCR3 expression was partially decreased after cryopreservation, freshly isolated PBMCs were used for most assays. Because surface CD5, which is linked to self-reactivity in mice, was comparable between the naive subsets, TCR interaction strength was also inferred from the physicochemical properties of TRB CDR3s. TRBV-TRBJ usage was similar between naive CXCR3-negative and CXCR3-positive cells from the same donor, while memory cells showed distinct patterns.

TCRdb lists the instrument as NextSeq 550. The Human TCR Profiling Kit (MiLaboratory) was used to prepare UMI-labeled 5' RACE TRB cDNA libraries. cDNA synthesis used the entire amount of extracted RNA, and PCR amplification then used the entire amount of cDNA produced. Libraries were prepared in parallel using an identical number of PCR cycles. As for the authors' bioinformatics: With a requirement of at least two reads per UMI, MIGEC and MiXCR extracted about 49,000 +/- 11,000 unique UMI-labeled TRB cDNA molecules per library. An average of approximately 40,000 +/- 10,000 functional in-frame TRB CDR3 nucleotide clonotypes without stop codons was found per library. After downsampling to 5000 UMI-labeled TRB molecules per sample, diversity metrics such as normalized Shannon-Wiener and Chao1 were calculated in VDJtools. VDJtools computed clonotype-size-weighted physicochemical properties of the central five CDR3 residues: interaction energy, strength, volume and Kidera factor 4. TCRdb reprocessed the public reads and reports one entry per CDR3 protein sequence, without DNA. The V and J calls, along with clone size, are taken from TCRdb and not from the paper's own processing. The table for this sample records under 50,000 distinct CDR3 sequences. The ten biggest clones cover about 2.5% of the sample.

CDR1 is given as MDHEN and CDR2 as SYDVKM, both from the germline V gene. The CDR3 sequence holds 13 residues, the cysteine and phenylalanine included. The protein alone is recorded here. Each CD8+ T cell subset was flow-sorted in triplicate, with roughly 300,000 cells per subset placed directly into RLT lysis buffer. To keep memory contaminants out, a stringent definition of naive CD8+ T cells was applied: CD45RO-CCR7+CD27+CD95-. Standard density gradient centrifugation was used to isolate peripheral blood mononuclear cells from buffy coats. A FACSAria III was used to flow-sort naive CD8+ T cells into CXCR3-negative and CXCR3-positive populations. An RNeasy Mini Kit was used to extract total RNA from the sorted cells. Worth noting for this clonotype: It has no known antigen specificity.

The receptor was isolated from a human donor in good health. Some clones in this sample may be carry-over from other donors' samples. This receptor chain uses TRBV28 and TRBJ2-7. Sequences were obtained from naive CXCR3- CD8+ T cells from blood. This sample's cell subset or site label indicates: CD45RO-CCR7+CD27+CD95- naive CD8+ T cells lacking CXCR3 (TNR3-). The CDR3 in this case is CASRVRGSYEQYF. Joined to the reference TRBV28 and TRBJ2-7 proteins, this CDR3 gives the full variable domain: DVKVTQSSRYLVKRTGEKVFLECVQDMDHENMFWYRQDPGLGLRLIYFSYDVKMKEKGDIPEGYSVSREKKERFSLILESASTNQTSMYLCASRVRGSYEQYFGPGTRLTVT.